A selection of T cell receptor beta chains follows, all from one sample in a study of Ad26.COV2.S vaccination and SARS-CoV-2 variants. Profiling relied on immunoSEQ multiplex PCR, and the TCRdb table lists in-frame clones only, not all of them. The profile shows about 680,000 clones, more than 70% of them singletons. Sequencing used peripheral blood, obtained in a trial of Ad26.COV2.S vaccine versus placebo. Every receptor here comes from a person between 18 and 65 years old who received the Ad26.COV2.S COVID-19 vaccine or a placebo. Each CDR3 is given with its conserved first and last residue. A D gene is named only where the DNA matches it firmly. Size is stated for part of the rows, as once, few or many counts, or as a class when the clone is expanded.

TRBJ2-5 | TRBV12-3/TRBV12-4 | NA | once | TGTGCCAGCAGTTTAACGGCTCAAGAGACCCAGTACTTC | CASSLTAQETQYF
TRBJ2-1 | TRBV5-1 | TRBD2 | NA | TGCGCCAGCAGCATGGGACTAGCGGGAACGGATGAGCAGTTCTTC | CASSMGLAGTDEQFF
TRBJ1-2 | TRBV18 | NA | NA | TGTGCCAGCTCACCCTCACAGGGAGATGGCTACACCTTC | CASSPSQGDGYTF
TRBJ1-4 | TRBV3-1/TRBV3-2 | TRBD1 | NA | TGTGCCAGCAGCCAAGGTCGAAACAGGGGGCCGATGGAAAAACTGTTTTTT | CASSQGRNRGPMEKLFF
TRBJ2-7 | TRBV7-2 | NA | NA | TGTGCCAGCAGCTTAGTGGCGGTCGCTAGCGCGACCTACGAGCAGTACTTC | CASSLVAVASATYEQYF
TRBJ1-5 | TRBV30 | TRBD1 | NA | TGTGCCTGGGGACAGGGCATGAGCAATCAGCCCCAGCATTTT | CAWGQGMSNQPQHF
TRBJ2-5 | TRBV30 | NA | NA | TGTGCCTGGAGTGTGCGTAGAGCCCAAGAGACCCAGTACTTC | CAWSVRRAQETQYF
TRBJ1-1 | TRBV25-1 | NA | NA | TGTGCCAGCAGCCCTCACGAAGGAGGGGGAGGCACTGAAGCTTTCTTT | CASSPHEGGGGTEAFF
TRBJ1-1 | TRBV24-1 | NA | NA | TGTGCCACCAGTGAAGGGGACGGTAAAGCTTTCTTT | CATSEGDGKAFF
TRBJ2-5 | TRBV18 | TRBD1 | NA | TGTGCCAGCTCAGCAGACAGGGCCTCGGAGACCCAGTACTTC | CASSADRASETQYF
TRBJ1-3 | TRBV6-5 | NA | NA | TGTGCCAGCAGTTATGACAACACCATATATTTT | CASSYDNTIYF
TRBJ1-4 | TRBV5-5 | NA | NA | TGTGCCAGCAGCTTAAGGGGTCAAGGTGAAAAACTGTTTTTT | CASSLRGQGEKLFF
TRBJ1-1 | TRBV4-3 | NA | NA | TGCGCCAGCAGCCACCACGACAGGCTCGCCGGGGCTTTCTTT | CASSHHDRLAGAFF
TRBJ2-7 | TRBV19 | TRBD1 | few | TGTGCCAGTAGTATTTCTTCGGGACAGGGGATCTACGAGCAGTACTTC | CASSISSGQGIYEQYF
TRBJ2-5 | TRBV10-3 | NA | NA | TGTGCCATCAGTGCCGGTCAACGAGAGACCCAGTACTTC | CAISAGQRETQYF
TRBJ2-2 | TRBV7-2 | TRBD2 | NA | TGTGCCAGCAGCTCGGTAGCGGGGGTACTCGGGGAGCTGTTTTTT | CASSSVAGVLGELFF
TRBJ2-7 | TRBV19 | NA | NA | TGTGCCAGTAGTATAAGATACGGCCTCTACGAGCAGTACTTC | CASSIRYGLYEQYF
TRBJ2-7 | TRBV19 | TRBD2 | NA | TGTGCCAGTAGTACCGAGGGGAGGGGCACGGCGGAGCAGTACTTC | CASSTEGRGTAEQYF
TRBJ1-2 | TRBV7-2 | TRBD1 | NA | TGTGCCAGCAGCTTAGTAGGGGGCGGGACAGTGACTGTTAACTATGGCTACACCTTC | CASSLVGGGTVTVNYGYTF
TRBJ2-5 | TRBV2 | TRBD2 | NA | TGTGCCAGCAGCCCGGGACTAGCGGCACAAGAGACCCAGTACTTC | CASSPGLAAQETQYF
TRBJ1-4 | TRBV7-9 | TRBD1 | NA | TGTGCCAGCAGCTCCGGACAGGGAAATGAAAAACTGTTTTTT | CASSSGQGNEKLFF
TRBJ1-2 | TRBV6-5 | TRBD1 | few | TGTGCCAGCAAGGCCCGGGGACAGGTCTTTCTTGGCTACACCTTC | CASKARGQVFLGYTF
TRBJ2-7 | TRBV29-1 | TRBD1 | NA | TGCAGCGTTCCGGGGACAGGGGGCTCCTACGAGCAGTACTTC | CSVPGTGGSYEQYF
TRBJ2-3 | TRBV6-2/TRBV6-3 | TRBD1 | once | TGTGCCAGCAGTTACGACCAGGGGGGCACAGATACGCAGTATTTT | CASSYDQGGTDTQYF
TRBJ2-7 | TRBV7-6 | NA | NA | TGTGCCAGCAGCTTAGGAGGGTTCCAGGGGGAGCAGTACTTC | CASSLGGFQGEQYF
TRBJ1-1 | TRBV5-1 | NA | NA | TGCGCCAGCAGGGGGTCCGGGGTCCTCATGAACACTGAAGCTTTCTTT | CASRGSGVLMNTEAFF
TRBJ1-4 | TRBV15 | TRBD1 | NA | TGTGCCACCAGCAGAGATTGGGACAGGGGGAGTGAAAAACTGTTTTTT | CATSRDWDRGSEKLFF
TRBJ1-4 | TRBV7-9 | NA | NA | TGTGCCAGCAGCTTAGGTGCAGGCTCACGAGTTAATGAAAAACTGTTTTTT | CASSLGAGSRVNEKLFF
TRBJ2-1 | TRBV11-3 | TRBD2 | NA | TGTGCCAGCAGCTTAGTCGGCGGGAGGGCCGGCGAGCAGTTCTTC | CASSLVGGRAGEQFF
TRBJ1-1 | TRBV4-2 | TRBD1 | few | TGTGCCAGCAGCCAAGAGGGACAGGGGGGTACTGAAGCTTTCTTT | CASSQEGQGGTEAFF
TRBJ1-2 | TRBV11-2 | NA | few | TGTGCCAGCAGCTCCAGGGAAGCTAACTATGGCTACACCTTC | CASSSREANYGYTF
TRBJ2-2 | TRBV12-3/TRBV12-4 | NA | NA | TGTGCCAGCAGTCCGAACACCGGGGAGCTGTTTTTT | CASSPNTGELFF
TRBJ2-5 | TRBV7-7 | NA | NA | TGTGCCAGCAGCCCCAACGGACAGAGCCAAGAGACCCAGTACTTC | CASSPNGQSQETQYF
TRBJ2-7 | TRBV18 | NA | NA | TGTGCCAGCTCACCACCCCATGGATACGAGCAGTACTTC | CASSPPHGYEQYF
TRBJ2-7 | TRBV7-9 | TRBD1 | once | TGTGCCAGCAGCCTAGGGGGACAGGGGAGGAACTACGAGCAGTACTTC | CASSLGGQGRNYEQYF
TRBJ1-1 | TRBV2 | NA | NA | TGTGCCAGCAGTTCTAGCCCTCGGGCTTTCTTT | CASSSSPRAFF
TRBJ1-6 | TRBV14 | NA | NA | TGTGCCAGCAGCCAAGAAGGCAGGGCCTATAATTCACCCCTCCACTTT | CASSQEGRAYNSPLHF
TRBJ2-7 | TRBV12-3/TRBV12-4 | NA | NA | TGTGCCAGCAGGCTCGGGGCTTACGAGCAGTACTTC | CASRLGAYEQYF
TRBJ2-7 | TRBV27 | NA | NA | TGTGCCAGCAGTTTGGGACCTCCTTACGAGCAGTACTTC | CASSLGPPYEQYF
TRBJ2-7 | TRBV15 | TRBD1 | NA | TGTGCCACCAGCCCCCGGGACAGGGGTCCCGAGCAGTACTTC | CATSPRDRGPEQYF
TRBJ2-7 | TRBV5-5 | NA | NA | TGTGCCAGCAGCCACGATCCGAACAAATACGAGCAGTACTTC | CASSHDPNKYEQYF
TRBJ1-6 | TRBV11-2 | NA | NA | TGTGCCAGCAGCTTAGCCGTTCGGAGACACCATAATTCACCCCTCCACTTT | CASSLAVRRHHNSPLHF
TRBJ2-6 | TRBV30 | NA | NA | TGTGCCTGGAAGGTCTCTGGGGCCAACGTCCTGACTTTC | CAWKVSGANVLTF